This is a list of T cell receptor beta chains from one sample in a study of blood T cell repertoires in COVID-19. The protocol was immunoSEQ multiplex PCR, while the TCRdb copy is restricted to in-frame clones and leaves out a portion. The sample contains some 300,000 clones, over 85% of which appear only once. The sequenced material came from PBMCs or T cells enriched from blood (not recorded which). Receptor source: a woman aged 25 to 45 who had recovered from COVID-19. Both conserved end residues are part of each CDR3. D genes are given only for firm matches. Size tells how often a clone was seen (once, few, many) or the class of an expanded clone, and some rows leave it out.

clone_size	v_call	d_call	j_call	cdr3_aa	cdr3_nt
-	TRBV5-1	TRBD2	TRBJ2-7	CASSLIERDPYEQYF	TGCGCCAGCAGCTTGATTGAGCGGGACCCTTACGAGCAGTACTTC
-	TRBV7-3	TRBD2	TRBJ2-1	CASSFGLVQPNEQFF	TGTGCCAGCAGCTTCGGACTAGTTCAGCCAAATGAGCAGTTCTTC
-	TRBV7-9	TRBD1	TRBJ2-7	CASSFGGLGAGGRNEQYF	TGTGCCAGCAGCTTCGGTGGTCTTGGGGCAGGGGGTAGGAACGAGCAGTACTTC
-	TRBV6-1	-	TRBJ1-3	CASSEEYRGMSGNTIYF	TGTGCCAGCAGTGAAGAATATAGGGGTATGTCTGGAAACACCATATATTTT
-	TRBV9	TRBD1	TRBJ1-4	CASSRSTGTNEKLFF	TGTGCCAGCAGCAGGTCGACAGGGACTAATGAAAAACTGTTTTTT
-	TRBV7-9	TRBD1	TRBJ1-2	CASSRTGGKNYGYTF	TGTGCCAGCAGCCGAACAGGGGGAAAAAACTATGGCTACACCTTC
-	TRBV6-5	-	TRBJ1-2	CASKLTDGTQDGYTF	TGTGCCAGCAAACTGACGGACGGGACACAGGATGGCTACACCTTC
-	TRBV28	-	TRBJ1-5	CASSGPGRDQPQHF	TGTGCCAGCAGTGGACCAGGGAGGGATCAGCCCCAGCATTTT
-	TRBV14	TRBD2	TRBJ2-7	CASSFGGTTLGYF	TGTGCCAGCAGCTTCGGGGGGACGACTCTTGGGTACTTC
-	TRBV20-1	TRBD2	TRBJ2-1	CSASLLAGGPASEQFF	TGCAGTGCTAGTCTCCTAGCGGGAGGCCCGGCCAGTGAGCAGTTCTTC
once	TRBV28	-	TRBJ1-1	CASSSLGTEAFF	TGTGCCAGCAGTTCCCTAGGCACTGAAGCTTTCTTT
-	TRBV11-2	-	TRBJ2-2	CASSLIGGFGDTGELFF	TGTGCCAGCAGCTTAATTGGCGGGTTCGGGGACACCGGGGAGCTGTTTTTT
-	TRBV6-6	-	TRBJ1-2	CASSYRGSSRNYGYTF	TGTGCCAGCAGTTACAGGGGTTCCTCGCGGAACTATGGCTACACCTTC
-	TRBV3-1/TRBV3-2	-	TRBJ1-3	CASSQGDSGGNTIYF	TGTGCCAGCAGCCAAGGCGACTCTGGTGGAAACACCATATATTTT
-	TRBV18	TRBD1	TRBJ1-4	CASSPPMGEGAGEKLFF	TGTGCCAGCTCACCACCGATGGGTGAGGGGGCAGGTGAAAAACTGTTTTTT
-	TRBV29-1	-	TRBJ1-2	CSVLGGRDVFGYTF	TGCAGCGTTTTGGGGGGGCGCGACGTTTTTGGCTACACCTTC